This T cell receptor (beta chain) was sequenced for a study of CD8+CD57+ T cells in acquired aplastic anemia. The CDR3 has 13 amino acids. Trimming took 6 bases from V and 7 from J; bases not matched to a gene: 5. Germline CDR1 DFQATT, CDR2 SNEGSKA (reference sequence). TCR beta VDJ and CDR3 were profiled, and genomic DNA was the template. Via MiXCR, TCRdb re-called the reads, giving one row per CDR3 protein. The sample records more than 150,000 distinct CDR3 sequences, around 45% being singletons. The origin of this receptor is a human donor in good health. The material sequenced was sorted CD4+, CD8+, or CD8+CD57+ T cells (not recorded which) from PBMCs. This sequence joins TRBV20-1 and TRBJ2-5; 13 bases line up with TRBD2. CDR3 bases: TGCAGTGCAACACTAGCGGGAGGGGGGACCCAGTACTTC. Protein product: CSATLAGGGTQYF.